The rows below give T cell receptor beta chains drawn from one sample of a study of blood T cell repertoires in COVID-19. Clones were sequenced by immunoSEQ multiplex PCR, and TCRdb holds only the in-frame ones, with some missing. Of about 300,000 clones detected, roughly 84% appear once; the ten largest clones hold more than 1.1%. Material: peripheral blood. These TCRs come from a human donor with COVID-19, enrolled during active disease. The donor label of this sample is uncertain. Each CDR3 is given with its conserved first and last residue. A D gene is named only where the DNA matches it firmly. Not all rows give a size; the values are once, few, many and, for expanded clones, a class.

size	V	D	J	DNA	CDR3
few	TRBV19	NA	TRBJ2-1	TGTGCCAGTAGGGCGACAGTTAGCTCCTACAATGAGCAGTTCTTC	CASRATVSSYNEQFF
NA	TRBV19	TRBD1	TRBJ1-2	TGTGCCAGTAGTACGGACAGGGAACGGAGTGGCTACACCTTC	CASSTDRERSGYTF
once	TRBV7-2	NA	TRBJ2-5	TGTGCCAGCAGCTTATTCAGGAACCAAGAGACCCAGTACTTC	CASSLFRNQETQYF
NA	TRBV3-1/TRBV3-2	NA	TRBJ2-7	TGTGCCAGCAGCCAAGGATCAGGCTCCTACGAGCAGTACTTC	CASSQGSGSYEQYF
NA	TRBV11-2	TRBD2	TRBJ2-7	TGTGCCAGCAGCCCGGGACTAGCGGGAATCTCAAGGTACGAGCAGTACTTC	CASSPGLAGISRYEQYF
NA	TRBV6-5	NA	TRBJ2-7	TGTGCCAGCAGCGCGCGGGCCCTCTACGAGCAGTACTTC	CASSARALYEQYF
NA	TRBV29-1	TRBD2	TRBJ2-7	TGCAGCGTTGTAACAAGGTCCCGGGGGGTTGAGGAGTACTTC	CSVVTRSRGVEEYF
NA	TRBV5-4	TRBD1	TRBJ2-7	TGTGCCAGCGGGGCACAGGGGTGGTACGAGCAATACTTC	CASGAQGWYEQYF
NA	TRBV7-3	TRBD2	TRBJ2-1	TGTGCCAGCAGCCCTCCCGCTGGCGGGAGCTCGGTTGAGCAGTTCTTC	CASSPPAGGSSVEQFF
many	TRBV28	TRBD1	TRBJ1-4	TGTGCCAGCAGTCCCCCGGACAGGGTTCGTGAAAAACTGTTTTTT	CASSPPDRVREKLFF
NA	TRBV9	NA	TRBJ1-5	TGTGCCAGCAGCGGGGGAACGGGAGATCAGCCCCAGCATTTT	CASSGGTGDQPQHF
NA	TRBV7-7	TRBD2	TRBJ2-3	TGTGCTAGCAGCTTTGACGGGACTAGAGGGCAGTATTTT	CASSFDGTRGQYF
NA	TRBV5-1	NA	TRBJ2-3	TGCGCCAGCAGCTTAGATCCCAACTTAGATACGCAGTATTTT	CASSLDPNLDTQYF
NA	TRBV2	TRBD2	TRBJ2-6	TGTGCCAGCAGCCGCGGGAGAGCCAACGTCCTGACTTTC	CASSRGRANVLTF
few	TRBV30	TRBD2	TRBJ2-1	TGTGCCCTAGGGAGGGGATGGCCCAGGGATGAGCAGTTCTTC	CALGRGWPRDEQFF
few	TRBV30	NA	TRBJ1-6	TGTGCCTGGACGGACAGCCCGGATGATTCACCCCTCCACTTT	CAWTDSPDDSPLHF
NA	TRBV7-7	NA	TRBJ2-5	TGTGCTAGCAGCTTAGTCGGAGCGCGTGGGGAGACCCAGTACTTC	CASSLVGARGETQYF
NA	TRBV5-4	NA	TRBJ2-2	TGTGCCAGCAGCTTAGTTCCTAGTATAGTTTCCGGGGAGCTGTTTTTT	CASSLVPSIVSGELFF
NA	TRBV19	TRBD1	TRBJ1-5	TGTGCCAGTAGTATGACAGGGGGTGGTCAGCCCCAGCATTTT	CASSMTGGGQPQHF
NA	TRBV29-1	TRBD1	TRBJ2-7	TGCAGCGTGGGACAGGGGGCTTCCCCCTACGAGCAGTACTTC	CSVGQGASPYEQYF
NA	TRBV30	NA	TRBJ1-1	TGTGCCTGGATCGGGACACCAGACTGGAACACTGAAGCTTTCTTT	CAWIGTPDWNTEAFF
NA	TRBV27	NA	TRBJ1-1	TGTGCCAGCAGTATTCATCGACTAAGAACTGAAGCTTTCTTT	CASSIHRLRTEAFF
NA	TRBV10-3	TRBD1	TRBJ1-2	TGTGCCATCAGTGAGTCACAGGGGCGAATGAACTATGGCTACACCTTC	CAISESQGRMNYGYTF
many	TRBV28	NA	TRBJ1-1	TGTGCCAGCAGTTTCTTGGGGGGGCGGAGGGACACTGAAGCTTTCTTT	CASSFLGGRRDTEAFF
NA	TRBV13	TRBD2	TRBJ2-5	TGTGCCAGCAGCTTAGAACGTCCGGGAGGGCCGGAGACCCAGTACTTC	CASSLERPGGPETQYF
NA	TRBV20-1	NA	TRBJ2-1	TGCAGTGCTCTTACTAGTTATGAGCAGTTCTTC	CSALTSYEQFF
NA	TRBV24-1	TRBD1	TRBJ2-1	TGTGCCACCAGTGACCCCGGGACAGGGAGCAATGAGCAGTTCTTC	CATSDPGTGSNEQFF
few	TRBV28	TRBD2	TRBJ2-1	TGTGCCAGCAGTCGGGGGGGTGGCGGGAGTAGCAATGAGCAGTTCTTC	CASSRGGGGSSNEQFF
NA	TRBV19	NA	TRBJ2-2	TGTGCCAGTAGCTTTAGACCGGGACAGAACACCGGGGAGCTGTTTTTT	CASSFRPGQNTGELFF
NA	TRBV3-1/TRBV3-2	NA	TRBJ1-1	TGTGCCAGCAGCCAAGATCAGGGGTGGAACACTGAAGCTTTCTTT	CASSQDQGWNTEAFF
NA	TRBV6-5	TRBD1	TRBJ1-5	TGTGCCAGCAGTTCAACCGGGACAGGGGGGACACTGCCCCAGCATTTT	CASSSTGTGGTLPQHF
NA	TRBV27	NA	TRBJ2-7	TGTGCCAGCAGTCGCAATAGGGGGACGACAGGCCTTGGGAGCTCCTACGAGCAGTACTTC	CASSRNRGTTGLGSSYEQYF
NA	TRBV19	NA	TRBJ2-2	TGTGCCAGTAGTATGAGGCGAGAGACCGGGGAGCTGTTTTTT	CASSMRRETGELFF
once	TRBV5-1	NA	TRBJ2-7	TGCGCCAGCAGCTTGGTCGGCAGGGCGGAATACGAGCAGTACTTC	CASSLVGRAEYEQYF
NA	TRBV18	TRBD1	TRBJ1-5	TGTGCCAGCTCATTCTCCGGACAGGGGGGCAATCAGCCCCAGCATTTT	CASSFSGQGGNQPQHF
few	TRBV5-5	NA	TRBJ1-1	TGTGCCAGCAGCTTCAACCCCGACAGGAGCAACACTGAAGCTTTCTTT	CASSFNPDRSNTEAFF
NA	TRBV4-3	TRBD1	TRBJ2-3	TGCGCCAGCAGCCAAGATAACCGACAGGGAGCAGATACGCAGTATTTT	CASSQDNRQGADTQYF
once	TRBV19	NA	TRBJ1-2	TGTGCCAGCTCCGAGGGGGACTATGGCTACACCTTC	CASSEGDYGYTF
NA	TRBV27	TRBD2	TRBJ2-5	TGTGCCAGCAGTCTAGGGACTAGCGGGAGGGAGAAGCCGTACTTC	CASSLGTSGREKPYF
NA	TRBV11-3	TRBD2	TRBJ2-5	TGTGCCAGCAGCCGTTTTAGCGGGAGAGACCAAGAGACCCAGTACTTC	CASSRFSGRDQETQYF
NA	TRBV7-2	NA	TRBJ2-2	TGTGCCAGCAGCTTAGCGCGGGCCAACACCGGGGAGCTGTTTTTT	CASSLARANTGELFF
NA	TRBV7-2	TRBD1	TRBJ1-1	TGTGCCAGCAGTCATGACAGGGGGAACACTGAAGCTTTCTTT	CASSHDRGNTEAFF
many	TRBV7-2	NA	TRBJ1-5	TGTGCCAGCAGCACCGCTCACGACTACAATCAGCCCCAGCATTTT	CASSTAHDYNQPQHF
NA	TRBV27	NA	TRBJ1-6	TGTGCCAGCAGAGGGGACTCGGGAAGCTCCTATAATTCACCCCTCCACTTT	CASRGDSGSSYNSPLHF
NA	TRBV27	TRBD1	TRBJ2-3	TGTGCCAGCAGTTTATTGACAGGGATGGCCGCAGATACGCAGTATTTT	CASSLLTGMAADTQYF
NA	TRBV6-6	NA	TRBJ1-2	TGTGCCAGCAGTTACTACAGGGCTGGCTACACCTTC	CASSYYRAGYTF